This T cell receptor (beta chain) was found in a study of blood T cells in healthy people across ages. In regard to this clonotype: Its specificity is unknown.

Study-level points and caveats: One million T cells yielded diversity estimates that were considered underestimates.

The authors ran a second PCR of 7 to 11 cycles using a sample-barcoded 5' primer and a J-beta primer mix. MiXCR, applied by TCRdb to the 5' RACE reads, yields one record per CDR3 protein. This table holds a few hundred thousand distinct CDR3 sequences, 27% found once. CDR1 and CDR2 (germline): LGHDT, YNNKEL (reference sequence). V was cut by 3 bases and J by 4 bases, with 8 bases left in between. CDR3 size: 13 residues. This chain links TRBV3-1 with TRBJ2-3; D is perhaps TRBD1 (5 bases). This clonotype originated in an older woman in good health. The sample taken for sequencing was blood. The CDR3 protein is CASSQQGPDTQYF. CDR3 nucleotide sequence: TGTGCCAGCAGCCAGCAGGGTCCAGATACGCAGTATTTT.